These 4 T cell receptor beta chains originate from one sample sequenced in a study of glioma-infiltrating T cells after dendritic cell vaccination. TCRdb's table, derived via immunoSEQ multiplex PCR, lists solely in-frame clones and lacks some. Among approximately 90,000 clones listed, 85% to 90% were seen once. The sample in question was blood, obtained before dendritic cell vaccination. The receptors come from a human donor with glioblastoma.

The CDR3 protein is CASSQPQGDYRYEQYF. The CDR3 DNA reads as TGCGCCAGCAGTCAACCCCAAGGGGACTACCGCTACGAGCAGTACTTC. J is TRBJ2-7 and V is TRBV23-1; TRBD2 aligns across 7 bases. TRBV23-1 is an ORF for which the function is uncertain. The V segment lost 2 bases and the J segment 3 bases; nucleotides outside the gene matches: 10. This CDR3 region has 16 residues.

The chain couples TRBV7-9 to TRBJ2-2; no reliable D call. The V gene's germline CDR1 is SEHNR and CDR2 FQNEAQ (reference sequence). Trimming took off 5 bases at V and 6 bases at J, with 10 bases between the two ends. The CDR3 is 13 amino acids. The CDR3 here is CASSPMTSGELFF. The CDR3 DNA is TGTGCCAGCAGCCCGATGACTTCCGGGGAGCTGTTTTTT.

The chain has TRBV11-3 and TRBJ2-7, with 12 positions matching TRBD2. CDR1 SGHNT and CDR2 YENEEA come from the germline V gene. The V and J ends lost 5 bases and 0 bases, in that order; junction bases with no gene match: 8. The CDR3 has 17 residues. The chain's CDR3 is CASSPSGRAPSSYEQYF. The CDR3 nucleotides are TGTGCCAGCAGCCCTAGCGGGAGGGCCCCCAGCTCCTACGAGCAGTACTTC.

The chain couples TRBV7-2 to TRBJ1-3; 8 nucleotides agree with TRBD1. The V gene end was trimmed by 5 bases and the J gene end by 4 bases; junction bases not matched to a gene: 10. The V gene's germline CDR1 is SGHTA and CDR2 FQGNSA. The CDR3 loop spans 16 amino acids. CDR3 in DNA: TGTGCCAGCAGCCTCGGACAGGGACGGGGGGGAAACACCATATATTTT. Translating gives CASSLGQGRGGNTIYF.